The 28 T cell receptor beta chains below all came from one sample that was sequenced in a study of Tregs in tolerant kidney transplant recipients. Sequencing used immunoSEQ multiplex PCR; TCRdb keeps in-frame clones, though not all of them. In all, the sample yields approximately 11,000 clones. Mixed chimerism was transient after nonmyeloablative marrow transplants from related graft donors. Sequences were derived from CD8+ T cells from blood (PBMCs), sampled 24 months after the transplant. These receptors came from a human patient who received a combined kidney and bone marrow transplant. Some T cells may be supplied by the graft donor.

CDR3 loop: CASSLRLAGTGELFF. Incomplete CDR3 DNA: TGCGCCAGCAGCTTGAGGCTAGCGGGAACCGGGGAG. V gene TRBV5-1 combines with J gene TRBJ2-2; 9 bases fit TRBD2. The read comes to an end 3 residues before the CDR3 does, leaving the germline J gene to fill in the end. The CDR3 extends over 15 amino acids. CDR1 and CDR2 from the germline V gene are SGHRS and YFSETQ. V lost 1 base to trimming and J lost 5 bases; unmatched junction nucleotides: 3.

Points on this clone: The CDR3 end is not reached by the read, which stops 3 residues before it; the germline J gene fills it in. The chain carries TRBV7-9 and TRBJ2-1; D is unresolved. Between the trimmed V and J ends, which lost 3 bases and 9 bases, there was a span of 15 bases. Germline-derived CDR1 and CDR2 are SEHNR and FQNEAQ (reference sequence). This CDR3 is built from 14 residues. This chain's CDR3 is CASSFKSNSSEQFF. The CDR3 DNA, read in part, is TGTGCCAGCAGCTTCAAGAGTAATTCTAGTGAG.

On this clone itself: From the germline J gene comes the end of the CDR3, since the read stops 3 residues before it. J is TRBJ2-3 and V is TRBV11-2; unclear D gene. V lost 1 base, J lost 0 bases, and 8 bases lay in between. The germline V gene has CDR1 SGHAT and CDR2 FQNNGV. The CDR3 consists of 15 residues. The CDR3 DNA, read in part, is TGTGCCAGCAGCTTAGGAACGACTAGCACAGATACG. Protein sequence: CASSLGTTSTDT. The whole CDR3 reads CASSLGTTSTDTQYF.

Details on this clone: The read stops 3 residues short of the end of the CDR3; the missing end is completed from the germline J gene. V gene TRBV4-1 combines with J gene TRBJ2-1; 8 nucleotides line up with TRBD2. Germline assignment: CDR1 MGHRA and CDR2 YSYEKL. V was pared by 2 bases and J by 4 bases, with 13 bases of the junction left unmatched. This CDR3 spans 18 amino acids. CDR3 in amino acids: CASSQTSTGGPGYNEQFF. The CDR3 DNA, read in part, is TGCGCCAGCAGCCAAACGTCGACGGGAGGGCCGGGGTACAATGAG.

Concerning this clone: Germline and junction disagree at one end, which may indicate a read error. The missing CDR3 end, 3 residues past where the read stops, is filled in from the germline J gene. This sequence joins TRBV4-2 and TRBJ2-5, with TRBD2 identical over 11 bases. This CDR3 comprises 15 residues. Per germline, CDR1 LGHNA and CDR2 YNFKEQ. The CDR3 spells CASSQGTSGQETQYF. The DNA read from the CDR3 is TGCGCCAGCAGCCAGGGGACTAGCGGACAAGAGACC.

Remarks on this clone: The read gets to within 3 residues of the CDR3 end, and the germline J gene fills in the rest. Within the sample, other DNA sequences also encode this same CDR3. The V and J genes are TRBV11-3 and TRBJ2-1, with 11 bases matching TRBD2. This CDR3 spans 15 amino acids. CDR1 SGHNT and CDR2 YENEEA come from the germline V gene. J was trimmed by 4 bases and V by 4 bases; bases with no gene match: 3. CDR3 sequence: CASSSRTSGYNEQFF. The covered CDR3 bases are TGTGCCAGCAGCTCCCGGACTAGCGGGTACAATGAG.

With regard to this clone: The read is 3 residues too short to cover the CDR3 end, so that end is filled in from the germline J gene. This chain uses TRBV2 with TRBJ2-2; 9 bases agree with TRBD2. With V trimmed by 9 bases and J by 3 bases, 11 bases remained unmatched. The CDR3 covers 16 residues. Germline V gene data show CDR1 as SNHLY and CDR2 as FYNNEI. CDR3 loop: CASGASGNLDTGELFF. CDR3 DNA, as far as it was read: TGTGCCAGTGGGGCTAGCGGGAATTTGGACACCGGGGAG.

Remarks on this clone: With the read ending 3 residues before the CDR3 end, the germline J gene is used to fill in that end. The genes are TRBV5-6 and TRBJ2-5; a weak D match, TRBD1 (6 bases). From germline, CDR1 is SGHDT and CDR2 YYEEEE. Trimming stripped 4 bases from V and 2 bases from J, with 12 bases between. CDR3 size: 14 residues. CDR3 sequence reads: CASSHRQAQETQYF. The CDR3 bases that were read are TGTGCCAGCAGCCACCGACAGGCACAAGAGACC.

Considering frequency, this clone is medium-sized (0.01 to 0.1%). The read stops 3 residues short of the end of the CDR3; the missing end is completed from the germline J gene. This rearrangement joins TRBV7-9 to TRBJ2-7, with TRBD1 as a possible D gene (5 bases). This CDR3 region has 14 residues. Trimming took off 5 bases at V and 0 bases at J, with 11 bases between the two ends. Germline values: CDR1 SEHNR, CDR2 FQNEAQ (reference sequence). Partial CDR3 DNA: TGTGCCAGCAGCATAGGACACAGCTCCTACGAG. Amino acid sequence: CASSIGHSSYE. The full CDR3 sequence reads CASSIGHSSYEQYF.

Considering frequency, this clone is medium-sized. The CDR3 loop is CATRVDRAEKKTPNYGYTF. The sequenced part of the CDR3 DNA is TGTGCCACCAGAGTCGACAGGGCTGAGAAAAAAACCCCAAACTATGGC. The V and J genes are TRBV15 and TRBJ1-2, with 7 bases that match TRBD1. The CDR3 end is not reached by the read, which stops 3 residues before it; the germline J gene fills it in. This CDR3 is 19 amino acids long. Per the germline V gene, CDR1 is LNHNV and CDR2 is YYDKDF (reference sequence). Trimming at V came to 6 bases and at J to 2 bases, leaving 21 bases not matched to a gene.

Remarks on this clone: The DNA ends 3 residues before the CDR3 does, and the rest of the CDR3 is filled in from the germline J gene. The J gene is TRBJ1-5, the V gene TRBV7-6; TRBD1 aligns across 7 bases. V trimming: 8 bases; J trimming: 6 bases; junction bases outside the gene matches: 7. Germline-derived CDR1 and CDR2 are SGHVS and FNYEAQ. The CDR3 consists of 13 residues. CDR3 region: CASLDRAGQPQHF. CDR3 DNA (partial): TGTGCCAGCCTAGACAGGGCGGGTCAGCCC.

In the case of this clone: The read gets to within 3 residues of the CDR3 end, and the germline J gene fills in the rest. The chain recombines TRBV7-3 with TRBJ2-1; TRBD2 matches 13 bases. This CDR3 has 17 residues. The germline V gene has CDR1 SGHTA and CDR2 FQGTGA. Trimming cost V 5 bases and J 4 bases; bases outside gene matches: 8. CDR3 DNA, as far as it was read: TGTGCCAGCAGCATGACTAGCGGGAGGTCGGCTTACAATGAG. Amino acid sequence: CASSMTSGRSAYNE. The entire CDR3 protein reads CASSMTSGRSAYNEQFF.

A remark on this clone: The sequence runs out 3 residues before the end of the CDR3; the remainder is reconstructed from the germline J gene. J is TRBJ2-3 and V is TRBV10-3; tentatively, D is TRBD1 (6 bases). The germline V and J ends were trimmed by 5 bases and 0 bases, with 15 bases remaining between them. This CDR3 comprises 16 residues. Germline lookup yields CDR1 ENHRY and CDR2 SYGVKD. CDR3 DNA, as far as it was read: TGTGCCATCAGTAATCCCGGGACAACCAGCACAGATACG. Its translation: CAISNPGTTSTDT. The entire CDR3 sequence reads CAISNPGTTSTDTQYF.

To note about this clone: The read ends 3 residues before the CDR3 terminus; that terminus is restored from the germline J gene. This chain links TRBV19 with TRBJ1-1; D is unresolved. Trimming left V 5 bases short and J 4 bases short, with 11 bases between. The CDR3 extends over 13 amino acids. Germline CDR1 is LNHDA and CDR2 is SQIVND (reference sequence). CDR3 region: CASSAGIFTEAFF. The covered CDR3 bases are TGTGCCAGTAGTGCAGGAATTTTCACTGAA.

Notes on this clone: Sequencing ends 3 residues short of the CDR3 end; the germline J gene provides the rest. The rearrangement links TRBV20-1 to TRBJ2-3; D perhaps matches TRBD1 (6 bases). CDR1 is DFQATT and CDR2 is SNEGSKA in the germline V gene (reference sequence). The ends were cut back, 0 bases at V and 2 bases at J, with 18 bases in the middle. The CDR3 contains 17 residues. Incomplete CDR3 DNA: TGCAGTGCTAGAGATCGTCGGGCAGGGGCTACCACAGATACG. Its translation: CSARDRRAGATTDT. The whole CDR3 is CSARDRRAGATTDTQYF.

The CDR3 region is CASSMLSGNTIYF. The CDR3 DNA, read in part, is TGTGCCAGTAGTATGTTATCTGGAAACACC. V is TRBV19 and J is TRBJ1-3; D is uncertain. The read ends 3 residues before the CDR3 terminus; that terminus is restored from the germline J gene. With 3 bases removed from V and 1 base from J, the gap between germline ends came to 4 bases. Germline V gene data show CDR1 as LNHDA and CDR2 as SQIVND (reference sequence). CDR3 length equals 13 residues.

A note on this clone: The read falls 3 residues short of the CDR3 end, and the missing part is taken from the germline J gene. This chain uses TRBV2 with TRBJ2-7; TRBD2 agrees at 9 bases. The CDR3 is 15 residues long. V was pared by 2 bases and J by 3 bases, with 5 bases of the junction left unmatched. The germline V gene encodes CDR1 SNHLY and CDR2 FYNNEI. Partial CDR3 DNA: TGTGCCAGCAGTGAAAGACTAGCGGCCAACTACGAG. It specifies CASSERLAANYE. The whole CDR3 protein is CASSERLAANYEQYF.

Concerning this clone itself: The sequenced fragment ends 3 residues before the CDR3 boundary, so the rest is inferred from the germline J gene. The chain recombines TRBV5-6 with TRBJ2-7, with TRBD1 matching over 8 bases. The CDR3 spans 13 residues. Germline CDR1 SGHDT, CDR2 YYEEEE. V was pared by 4 bases and J by 3 bases, with 3 bases of the junction left unmatched. The CDR3: CASSGDRGYEQYF. Partial CDR3 DNA: TGTGCCAGCAGCGGAGACAGGGGCTACGAG.

With regard to this clone: The read finishes 3 residues shy of the CDR3 end, and the germline J gene is used to complete it. The genes are TRBV19 and TRBJ2-1; D might be TRBD2 (5 bases). Trimming pared 3 bases from V and 2 bases from J, leaving 11 bases between. The CDR3 length is 15 residues. CDR1 is LNHDA and CDR2 is SQIVND in the germline V gene (reference sequence). Incomplete CDR3 DNA: TGTGCCAGTAGTATTTCGGCTAGCCCCTACAATGAG. Its translation: CASSISASPYNE. In full, the CDR3 reads CASSISASPYNEQFF.

For this clone: The CDR3 end lies 3 residues beyond the end of the read and is filled in from the germline J gene. The chain uses TRBV13 and TRBJ2-3; D is ambiguous. Per the germline V gene, CDR1 is PRHDT and CDR2 is FYEKMQ (reference sequence). This CDR3 has 13 residues. Trimming removed 4 bases at V and 2 bases at J, with 7 bases between. The covered CDR3 bases are TGTGCCAGCAGCTCCCCAAACACAGATACG. Encoded protein: CASSSPNTDT. The complete CDR3 reads CASSSPNTDTQYF.

CDR3 protein: CASSIDGGSRNEQFF. CDR3 DNA, as far as it was read: TGTGCCAGTAGTATAGACGGCGGGAGCCGGAATGAG. The J gene is TRBJ2-1, the V gene TRBV19; 7 nucleotides match TRBD2. The read is 3 residues too short to cover the CDR3 end, so that end is filled in from the germline J gene. The CDR3 is 15 residues long. CDR1 is LNHDA and CDR2 is SQIVND in the germline V gene (reference sequence). With 0 bases clipped from V and 7 bases from J, the junction kept 6 bases outside the gene matches.

Note on this clone: The read comes to an end 3 residues before the CDR3 does, leaving the germline J gene to fill in the end. J is TRBJ2-1 and V is TRBV19; 7 nucleotides align to TRBD2. Germline loops: CDR1 LNHDA, CDR2 SQIVND (reference sequence). V was pared by 7 bases and J by 5 bases, with 8 bases of the junction left unmatched. This CDR3 spans 14 amino acids. The CDR3 DNA, read in part, is TGTGCCAGTAACGTGTATGGGACTAACAATGAG. Translation: CASNVYGTNNE. The whole CDR3 protein is CASNVYGTNNEQFF.

With regard to this clone: The CDR3 end lies 3 residues beyond the end of the read and is filled in from the germline J gene. J is TRBJ2-7 and V is TRBV20-1, with 12 positions matching TRBD2. Trimming removed 1 base from V and 2 bases from J; junction bases left unmatched: 9. Germline CDR1 is DFQATT and CDR2 is SNEGSKA (reference sequence). This CDR3 is built from 17 residues. The CDR3 reads CSARGVGLAGRAYEQYF. The CDR3 DNA, read in part, is TGCAGTGCTAGAGGGGTTGGACTAGCGGGACGAGCCTACGAG.

As concerns this clone: The read ends 3 residues before the CDR3 terminus; that terminus is restored from the germline J gene. The chain couples TRBV5-4 to TRBJ2-7, with TRBD1 matching over 7 bases. With 2 bases clipped from V and 4 bases from J, the junction kept 3 bases outside the gene matches. Germline lookup yields CDR1 SGHNT and CDR2 YYREEE (reference sequence). The CDR3 runs 13 residues. The part of the CDR3 DNA that was read is TGTGCCAGCAGCTTCAGGGGGAGTTACGAG. Amino acid sequence: CASSFRGSYE. The CDR3 in full is CASSFRGSYEQYF.

On this clone itself: The CDR3 end is not reached by the read, which stops 3 residues before it; the germline J gene fills it in. The chain is built from TRBV18 and TRBJ2-1, with D perhaps TRBD1 (5 bases). There are 14 residues in the CDR3. The V end lost 2 bases, the J end lost 6 bases, and 11 bases lay between the germline ends. Germline CDR1 KGHSH, CDR2 LQKENI. The DNA read from the CDR3 is TGTGCCAGCTCACCAGAATTCGACAGCAATGAG. Amino acid sequence: CASSPEFDSNE. The whole CDR3 is CASSPEFDSNEQFF. Looking up the rest from reference TRBV18 and TRBJ2-1 gives the full variable domain: NAGVMQNPRHLVRRRGQEARLRCSPMKGHSHVYWYRQLPEEGLKFMVYLQKENIIDESGMPKERFSAEFPKEGPSILRIQQVVRGDSAAYFCASSPEFDSNEQFFGPGTRLTVL.

Turning to this clone: Read coverage stops 3 residues before the CDR3 terminus; the germline J gene supplies the remainder. This chain joins TRBV10-3 and TRBJ2-7, with a possible D match to TRBD1 (6 bases). The germline V and J ends were trimmed by 3 bases and 3 bases, with 12 bases remaining between them. The CDR3 has 14 residues. The germline V gene has CDR1 ENHRY and CDR2 SYGVKD. The CDR3 DNA, read in part, is TGTGCCATCAGTGACTCCGGACAGCACTACGAG. Protein: CAISDSGQHYE. The complete CDR3 protein is CAISDSGQHYEQYF.

CDR3 sequence reads: CASSILWGNANTGELFF. Incomplete CDR3 DNA: TGTGCCAGTAGTATATTGTGGGGCAACGCGAACACCGGGGAG. The chain employs TRBV19 and TRBJ2-2, with TRBD1 as a possible D gene (5 bases). The CDR3 end falls 3 residues outside the read, so it is completed with the germline J gene. The CDR3 is made up of 17 amino acids. The V end was cut by 2 bases, the J end by 0 bases, with 13 bases between. Per the germline V gene, CDR1 is LNHDA and CDR2 is SQIVND (reference sequence).

As to this clone: The DNA ends 3 residues before the CDR3 does, and the rest of the CDR3 is filled in from the germline J gene. The J gene is TRBJ1-1, the V gene TRBV5-1; the D is unclear. Trimming removed 1 base at V and 0 bases at J, with 7 bases between. CDR1 and CDR2 from the germline V gene are SGHRS and YFSETQ. CDR3 length: 14 residues. The CDR3 sequence is CASSLLIMNTEAFF. The part of the CDR3 DNA that was read is TGCGCCAGCAGCTTGCTAATTATGAACACTGAA.